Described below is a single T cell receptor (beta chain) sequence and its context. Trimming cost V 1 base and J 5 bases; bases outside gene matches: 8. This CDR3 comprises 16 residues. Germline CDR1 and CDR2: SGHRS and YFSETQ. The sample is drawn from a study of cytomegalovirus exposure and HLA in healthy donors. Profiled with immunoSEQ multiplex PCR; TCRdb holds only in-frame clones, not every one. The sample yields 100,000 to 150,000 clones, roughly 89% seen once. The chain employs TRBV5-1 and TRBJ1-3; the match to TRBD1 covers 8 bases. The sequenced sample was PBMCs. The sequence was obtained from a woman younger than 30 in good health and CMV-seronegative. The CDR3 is CASSLSSRQGRNTIYF. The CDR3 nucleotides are TGCGCCAGCAGCTTGTCCTCCCGACAGGGGAGAAACACCATATATTTT.